Each of the 28 T cell receptor beta chains below was sequenced from the same sample in a study of cytomegalovirus exposure and HLA in healthy donors. Primers: 60 Vbeta forward and 13 Jbeta reverse. Libraries were prepared by immunoSEQ multiplex PCR; TCRdb keeps only in-frame clonotypes and omits some of them. The profile covers around 170,000 clones, with more than 75% appearing a single time and over 2% taken by the ten largest. The sequenced sample consisted of PBMCs. The receptors originated from a woman aged 30 to 39 in good health and CMV-seropositive.

The chain combines TRBV4-3 with TRBJ1-3; TRBD1 might be the D (5 bases). CDR1 is LGHNA and CDR2 is YSLEER in the germline V gene. V was pared by 4 bases and J by 0 bases, with 10 bases between. This CDR3 has 15 amino acids. The CDR3 protein is CASSRGVGSGNTIYF. CDR3 nucleotide sequence: TGCGCCAGCAGCCGGGGGGTGGGCTCTGGAAACACCATATATTTT.

The chain combines TRBV29-1 with TRBJ2-1; TRBD2 is a possible D gene (5 bases). The CDR3 consists of 15 residues. The germline gives CDR1 SQVTM, CDR2 ANQGSEA. The V gene lost 2 bases and the J gene lost 3 bases, with 14 bases spanning the gap. The CDR3 spells CSVEKRVKGYNEQFF. DNA for the CDR3: TGCAGCGTTGAAAAGAGGGTCAAAGGCTACAATGAGCAGTTCTTC.

The V call is TRBV4-3, the J call TRBJ2-3; D is undetermined. The CDR3 is made up of 15 amino acids. Trimming cost V 0 bases and J 1 base, with 8 bases left between them. Germline CDR1 reads LGHNA; CDR2 reads YSLEER. The CDR3 nucleotides read TGCGCCAGCAGCCAAGATTATCCCGGCACAGATACGCAGTATTTT. Its translation is CASSQDYPGTDTQYF.

The chain employs TRBV5-1 and TRBJ2-2; 10 positions agree with TRBD1. CDR1 is SGHRS and CDR2 is YFSETQ in the germline V gene. V lost 0 bases, J lost 4 bases, and 9 bases stayed unmatched. CDR3 length: 18 residues. The CDR3 DNA reads as TGCGCCAGCAGCTTGGGACCCCCGGGACAGGGGATCACCGGGGAGCTGTTTTTT. Translated, it gives CASSLGPPGQGITGELFF. The full variable domain, its missing parts supplied by reference TRBV5-1 and TRBJ2-2, is KAGVTQTPRYLIKTRGQQVTLSCSPISGHRSVSWYQQTPGQGLQFLFEYFSETQRNKGNFPGRFSGRQFSNSRSEMNVSTLELGDSALYLCASSLGPPGQGITGELFFGEGSRLTVL.

V and J are TRBV19 and TRBJ2-7; weak D call: TRBD2 (5 bases). Germline values: CDR1 LNHDA, CDR2 SQIVND (reference sequence). The CDR3 runs 14 residues. The V end was cut by 4 bases, the J end by 7 bases, with 17 bases between. The CDR3 DNA follows: TGTGCCAGTAGTAGAACCCACCGGGAACTTGAGCAGTACTTC. This gives the protein CASSRTHRELEQYF.

The V call is TRBV4-2, the J call TRBJ2-7; 7 bases fit TRBD1. The CDR3 runs to 14 residues. Germline V CDR1 and CDR2: LGHNA, YNFKEQ. Trimming at V came to 4 bases and at J to 0 bases, leaving 3 bases not matched to a gene. The CDR3 here is CASSPRQGSYEQYF. In DNA, the CDR3 is TGTGCCAGCAGCCCCCGACAGGGCTCCTACGAGCAGTACTTC.

This clone was found once. The gene calls are TRBV2 and TRBJ1-3; 7 nucleotides line up with TRBD1. CDR1 SNHLY and CDR2 FYNNEI come from the germline V gene. J was trimmed by 2 bases and V by 7 bases; bases with no gene match: 5. The CDR3 sequence is 14 residues long. CDR3 amino acids: CASMMDRTGNTIYF. The CDR3 region has the DNA TGTGCCAGCATGATGGACAGGACTGGAAACACCATATATTTT.

The chain employs TRBV18 and TRBJ1-2; D perhaps matches TRBD1 (6 bases). Per germline, CDR1 KGHSH and CDR2 LQKENI. V was cut by 2 bases and J by 0 bases, with 19 bases left in between. The CDR3 covers 18 residues. CDR3 nucleotide sequence: TGTGCCAGCTCACCAACGGGGACGGGGGGCCGGTCTAACTATGGCTACACCTTC. It specifies CASSPTGTGGRSNYGYTF.

The sample holds a few counts of this clone. The chain has TRBV4-1 and TRBJ1-6; 7 bases fit TRBD1. The germline gives CDR1 MGHRA, CDR2 YSYEKL. The trim removed 4 bases at V and 9 bases at J, leaving 15 bases unmatched. CDR3 size: 17 residues. The DNA of the CDR3 is TGCGCCAGCAGCCCCTCAGGAGGGGGCATCTCCTCTTCACCCCTCCACTTT. This translates into CASSPSGGGISSSPLHF.

The V and J genes are TRBV10-3 and TRBJ1-2; 10 bases fit TRBD1. V lost 2 bases, J lost 3 bases, and 6 bases stayed unmatched. This CDR3 spans 16 amino acids. CDR1 is ENHRY and CDR2 is SYGVKD in the germline V gene. The DNA of the CDR3 is TGTGCCATCAGTGAGCCTAAAGGACAGGGGGACTATGGCTACACCTTC. Amino acids: CAISEPKGQGDYGYTF.

Concerning this clone: At one of its ends the junction is not consistent with the germline gene, which may arise from a read error. This chain connects TRBV7-9 to TRBJ1-2; 7 nucleotides agree with TRBD1. This CDR3 contains 17 residues. The germline V gene encodes CDR1 SEHNR and CDR2 FQNEAQ (reference sequence). CDR3 coding DNA: TGTTCCAGCAGCTTTCCGGGACAGACGATTAGAAACTATGGCTACACCTTC. Translation gives CSSSFPGQTIRNYGYTF.

The count of this clone is one. One junction end does not reproduce the germline sequence, and a read error may be involved. This rearrangement joins TRBV27 to TRBJ2-6, with D perhaps TRBD1 (5 bases). CDR3 length equals 14 residues. Germline assignment: CDR1 MNHEY and CDR2 SMNVEV (reference sequence). CDR3 amino acids: CASSLGSGANGLTF. CDR3 sequence (DNA): TGTGCCAGCAGTTTGGGTTCTGGGGCCAACGGCCTGACTTTC.

This clone was picked up a small number of times. The rearrangement joins TRBV10-2 to TRBJ2-7; 7 bases line up with TRBD1. The germline CDR1 and CDR2 sequences are WSHSY and SAAADI. CDR3 length equals 15 residues. V trimming: 4 bases; J trimming: 2 bases; junction bases outside the gene matches: 8. CDR3 loop: CASSGPGQGAYEQYF. Written as DNA, the CDR3 is TGCGCCAGCAGTGGACCAGGGCAGGGGGCCTACGAGCAGTACTTC.

The chain uses TRBV5-1 and TRBJ2-7; 7 bases align to TRBD1. Germline-derived CDR1 and CDR2 are SGHRS and YFSETQ. The CDR3 loop spans 13 amino acids. Unmatched junction bases numbered 3, after V lost 4 bases and J lost 2 bases. In DNA form, the CDR3 reads TGCGCCAGCAGCCAGACAGGGACCTACGAGCAGTACTTC. Translating gives CASSQTGTYEQYF.

The CDR3 DNA reads TGTGCCAGCAGCCCCCGGACAGGGCTAGCCAAAAACATTCAGTACTTC. The encoded protein is CASSPRTGLAKNIQYF. V gene TRBV7-8 combines with J gene TRBJ2-4; 8 bases are a match to TRBD1. There are 16 residues in the CDR3. CDR1 and CDR2 (germline): SGHVS, FQNEAQ. The trim removed 5 bases at V and 0 bases at J, leaving 6 bases unmatched.

This clone was detected only once. This chain uses TRBV15 with TRBJ2-7; 9 positions agree with TRBD1. V lost 4 bases to trimming and J lost 4 bases; unmatched junction nucleotides: 5. The CDR3 contains 14 residues. Germline V lookup: CDR1 LNHNV, CDR2 YYDKDF (reference sequence). The DNA of the CDR3 is TGTGCCACCAGCATGGACAGGGGCTCGTACGAGCAGTACTTC. Translating gives CATSMDRGSYEQYF.

V usage is TRBV19 and J usage is TRBJ1-5, with 11 bases that match TRBD1. This CDR3 spans 15 amino acids. The germline V gene has CDR1 LNHDA and CDR2 SQIVND (reference sequence). The J segment lost 4 bases and the V segment lost 6 bases, leaving 5 bases of the junction unmatched. The CDR3 spells CASSPGTGGNQPQHF. CDR3 nucleotides: TGTGCCAGTAGCCCCGGGACAGGGGGGAATCAGCCCCAGCATTTT. The whole variable domain, filled in from reference TRBV19 and TRBJ1-5, reads DGGITQSPKYLFRKEGQNVTLSCEQNLNHDAMYWYRQDPGQGLRLIYYSQIVNDFQKGDIAEGYSVSREKKESFPLTVTSAQKNPTAFYLCASSPGTGGNQPQHFGDGTRLSIL.

This clone has just a few counts. This rearrangement joins TRBV6-6 to TRBJ2-7; 13 bases align to TRBD2. The CDR3 consists of 15 residues. Germline-derived CDR1 and CDR2 are MNHNY and SVGAGI (reference sequence). Trimming took 5 bases from V and 6 from J; bases not matched to a gene: 7. The CDR3 is CASSKPTSGGTEQYF. For the CDR3, the DNA is TGTGCCAGCAGTAAACCGACTAGCGGGGGGACCGAGCAGTACTTC.

V gene TRBV9 combines with J gene TRBJ2-3, with 7 bases identical to TRBD2. V was clipped by 4 bases and J by 1 base; unmatched bases: 6. The CDR3 covers 15 residues. From germline, CDR1 is SGDLS and CDR2 YYNGEE. DNA for the CDR3: TGTGCCAGCAGCCTCCCGGGAGGCGGCACAGATACGCAGTATTTT. Protein: CASSLPGGGTDTQYF.

CDR3 sequence reads: CASSLVEARVNTF. CDR3 coding DNA: TGTGCCAGCAGCTTAGTCGAAGCCAGGGTAAACACCTTC. The chain is built from TRBV7-2 and TRBJ1-2, with a possible D match to TRBD1 (5 bases). V lost 1 base to trimming and J lost 12 bases, with 15 bases between them. This CDR3 comprises 13 residues. Per germline, CDR1 SGHTA and CDR2 FQGNSA.

This sequence joins TRBV11-3 and TRBJ2-7; 11 nucleotides line up with TRBD2. The junction had 9 bases not matched to a gene; V was cut back by 5 bases and J by 3 bases. There are 16 residues in the CDR3. CDR1 and CDR2 (germline): SGHNT, YENEEA. The CDR3 DNA reads as TGTGCCAGCAGCCCACTAGCGGGGGAACCGGACTACGAGCAGTACTTC. As protein: CASSPLAGEPDYEQYF. Using reference TRBV11-3 and TRBJ2-7 for the parts outside the CDR3, the full variable domain is EAGVVQSPRYKIIEKKQPVAFWCNPISGHNTLYWYLQNLGQGPELLIRYENEEAVDDSQLPKDRFSAERLKGVDSTLKIQPAELGDSAVYLCASSPLAGEPDYEQYFGPGTRLTVT.

DNA of the CDR3: TGTGCCAGCAGCCAAGGGGGACTAGCACCCGGGGATACGCAGTATTTT. Its translation: CASSQGGLAPGDTQYF. The chain joins TRBV4-2 to TRBJ2-3; 9 bases agree with TRBD2. V gave up 1 base and J gave up 6 bases; unmatched junction bases: 8. Germline V gives CDR1 LGHNA, CDR2 YNFKEQ. CDR3 size: 16 residues.

This clone was seen a few times. The rearrangement uses TRBV27 and TRBJ1-6; 9 nucleotides agree with TRBD1. Germline V gene data show CDR1 as MNHEY and CDR2 as SMNVEV (reference sequence). Trimming at V came to 5 bases and at J to 4 bases, leaving 3 bases not matched to a gene. The CDR3 runs to 15 residues. The CDR3 reads CASSPTGGYNSPLHF. The CDR3 DNA is TGTGCCAGCAGTCCGACAGGGGGGTATAATTCACCCCTCCACTTT.

In DNA, the CDR3 is TGTGCCAGTCACCTGGGGGGGGGCTTCCATGAGCAGTTCTTC. It specifies CASHLGGGFHEQFF. This chain uses TRBV13 with TRBJ2-1, with D possibly matching TRBD2 (7 bases). Germline-derived CDR1 and CDR2 are PRHDT and FYEKMQ (reference sequence). This CDR3 comprises 14 residues. V was clipped by 9 bases and J by 8 bases, with 20 bases between them.

The chain links TRBV5-4 to TRBJ1-6; D is unclear. Looked up from germline, CDR1 is SGHNT and CDR2 is YYREEE (reference sequence). With 7 bases removed from V and 8 bases from J, the gap between germline ends came to 13 bases. The CDR3 loop spans 13 amino acids. The CDR3 is CASGRQEDSPLHF. The DNA of the CDR3 is TGTGCCAGCGGGAGGCAGGAGGATTCACCCCTCCACTTT.

This rearrangement joins TRBV23-1 to TRBJ2-5; D is undetermined. TRBV23-1 is designated an ORF whose function remains uncertain. The CDR3 consists of 11 residues. V shed 4 bases and J shed 2 bases, with 2 bases lying between them. The CDR3 loop reads CASSPQETQYF. The CDR3, as DNA: TGCGCCAGCAGTCCTCAAGAGACCCAGTACTTC.

The CDR3 region has the DNA TGTGCCAGCAGCCGGACAGGGGGCACTAATGAAAAACTGTTTTTT. Its translation is CASSRTGGTNEKLFF. The chain combines TRBV7-6 with TRBJ1-4; 11 nucleotides match TRBD1. This CDR3 region has 15 residues. Trimming took 5 bases from V and 2 from J; bases not matched to a gene: 1. CDR1 and CDR2 from the germline V gene are SGHVS and FNYEAQ.

In DNA, the CDR3 is TGTGCCAGCAGTGAAGGACAGCTCTACGAGCAGTACTTC. As protein: CASSEGQLYEQYF. The chain employs TRBV6-1 and TRBJ2-7, with a possible D match to TRBD1 (5 bases). The CDR3 is 13 residues long. The germline V and J ends were trimmed by 1 base and 3 bases, with 7 bases remaining between them. From germline, CDR1 is MNHNS and CDR2 SASEGT.